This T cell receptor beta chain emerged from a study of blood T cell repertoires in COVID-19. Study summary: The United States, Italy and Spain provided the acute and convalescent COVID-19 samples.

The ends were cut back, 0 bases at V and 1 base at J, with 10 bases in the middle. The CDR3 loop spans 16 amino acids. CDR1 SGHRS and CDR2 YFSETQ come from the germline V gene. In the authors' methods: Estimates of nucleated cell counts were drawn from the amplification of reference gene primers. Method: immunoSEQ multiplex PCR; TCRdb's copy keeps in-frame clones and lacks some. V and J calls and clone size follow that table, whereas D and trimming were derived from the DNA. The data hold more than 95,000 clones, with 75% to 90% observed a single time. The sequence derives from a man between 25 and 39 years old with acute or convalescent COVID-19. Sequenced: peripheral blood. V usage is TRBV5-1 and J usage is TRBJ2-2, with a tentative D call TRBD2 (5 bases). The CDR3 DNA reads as TGCGCCAGCAGCTTGGAAGGTAGCGAGAACACCGGGGAGCTGTTTTTT. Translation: CASSLEGSENTGELFF.